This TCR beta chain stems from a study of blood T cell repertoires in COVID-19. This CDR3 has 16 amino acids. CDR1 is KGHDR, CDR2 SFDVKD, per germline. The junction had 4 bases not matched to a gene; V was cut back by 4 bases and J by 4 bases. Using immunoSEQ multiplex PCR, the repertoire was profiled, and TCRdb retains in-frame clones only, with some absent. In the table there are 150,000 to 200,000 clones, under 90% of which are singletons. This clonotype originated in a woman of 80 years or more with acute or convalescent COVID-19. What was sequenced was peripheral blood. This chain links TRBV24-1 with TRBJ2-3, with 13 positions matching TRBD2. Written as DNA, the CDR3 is TGTGCCACCAGTGAGTCTACTAGCGGGAGGGCAGATACGCAGTATTTT. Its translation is CATSESTSGRADTQYF.